This T cell receptor (beta chain) came from a study of T cell responses to AZD1222 COVID-19 vaccine. Study-level results: Increases in Spike-specific TCR breadth and depth were seen after two AZD1222 doses. Donor demographics were predominantly white British with a female majority; clonal diversity may be underestimated.

Researchers grouped second doses given at about 4 or about 12 weeks into one pool. Turning to this clone: The antigen is undetermined.

CDR3 length equals 14 residues. Per germline, CDR1 LGHDT and CDR2 YNNKEL (reference sequence). V was pared by 3 bases and J by 4 bases, with 13 bases between. Here immunoSEQ multiplex PCR was the method, and the copy in TCRdb shows in-frame clones only, minus some. This sample yields approximately 50,000 clones, of which 80% to 90% are seen a single time; around 7% belongs to the top ten. This chain links TRBV3-1 (or the pseudogene TRBV3-2) with TRBJ2-7; D is unclear. The sequenced sample was peripheral blood, obtained 28 days after the second AZD1222 dose. The origin of this receptor is an adult who received the AZD1222 COVID-19 vaccine. The CDR3, as DNA: TGTGCCAGCAGCCAGTGGATAAAGGAGTACGAGCAGTACTTC. Protein: CASSQWIKEYEQYF.